The 20 T cell receptor beta chains presented below share a single source sample, sequenced in a study of T cells during gluten challenge in celiac disease. Paired single-cell TRA and TRB sequences were amplified by three nested PCRs with multiplexed primers. TCRdb re-derived calls from the single-cell sequencing reads in MiXCR, one entry per CDR3 protein. Here the sample spans 200 or so distinct CDR3 sequences, more than 40% being singletons. Lineage-negative, tetramer-binding CD3+ CD4+ cells lacking CD45RA and CD62L but expressing integrin beta7 were gated. The starting material was gluten-specific CD4+ T cells sorted from blood using tetramers, obtained at baseline or on day 6, 14 or 28 of gluten challenge (not recorded which). These receptors were obtained from a male donor with celiac disease.

The chain has TRBV18 and TRBJ2-3; possibly TRBD1 or TRBD2 for D (5 bases each). The CDR3 consists of 14 residues. V was pared by 2 bases and J by 9 bases, with 15 bases between. Germline loops: CDR1 KGHSH, CDR2 LQKENI. The CDR3 reads CASSPDGTGLTQYF. DNA of the CDR3: TGTGCCAGCTCACCAGATGGGACCGGCTTAACGCAGTATTTT.

The rearrangement links TRBV14 to TRBJ2-1; D possibly corresponds to TRBD2 (6 bases). This CDR3 has 14 residues. Trimming left V 4 bases short and J 3 bases short, with 10 bases between. Looked up from germline, CDR1 is SGHDN and CDR2 is FVKESK. CDR3 region: CASSPGLVYNEQFF. The CDR3 DNA reads as TGTGCCAGCAGCCCGGGACTTGTCTACAATGAGCAGTTCTTC.

This clonotype is termed large. Given a much more abundant clone one base away, this may be a read error. The V gene is TRBV7-2, the J gene TRBJ2-7; D remains ambiguous. Trimming took 3 bases from V and 0 from J, leaving 9 bases between them. The CDR3 is 14 amino acids. CDR1 is SGHTA, CDR2 FQGNSA, per germline. The CDR3 DNA reads TGTGCCAGCAGCTTCGGGTTTAGCTCCTACGAGCAGTACTTC. This gives the protein CASSFGFSSYEQYF.

The chain carries TRBV5-6 and TRBJ2-1; D is perhaps TRBD2 (5 bases). The CDR3 contains 13 residues. Trimming pared 1 base from V and 10 bases from J, leaving 12 bases between. Germline loops: CDR1 SGHDT, CDR2 YYEEEE. DNA for the CDR3: TGTGCCAGCAGCTTGTTCCAACTAGTCGAGCAGTTCTTC. Protein sequence: CASSLFQLVEQFF.

This clonotype has just a few counts. The chain uses TRBV7-3 and TRBJ2-3; D is undetermined. The CDR3 runs 13 residues. Trimming removed 3 bases at V and 6 bases at J, with 10 bases between. Looked up from germline, CDR1 is SGHTA and CDR2 is FQGTGA. The CDR3 reads CASSFRSFDTQYF. The CDR3, as DNA: TGTGCCAGCAGCTTCAGGAGTTTTGATACGCAGTATTTT.

The V gene is TRBV12-3 or TRBV12-4, the J gene TRBJ1-2; D is uncertain. V was cut by 4 bases and J by 5 bases, with 11 bases left in between. The CDR3 runs 13 residues. The CDR3 region has the DNA TGTGCCAGCAGTTCACGTCTTGGGTATGGCTACACCTTC. It translates to CASSSRLGYGYTF.

This clonotype came up a few times. The chain has TRBV4-3 and TRBJ1-1; TRBD1 matches at 8 bases. Germline values: CDR1 LGHNA, CDR2 YSLEER. V lost 4 bases, J lost 5 bases, and 6 bases stayed unmatched. The CDR3 covers 14 residues. The CDR3 DNA reads as TGCGCCAGCAGCCGCGGACAGGGTGTGACTGAAGCTTTCTTT. Amino acid sequence: CASSRGQGVTEAFF.

This clonotype is labeled hyperexpanded. The chain recombines TRBV7-2 with TRBJ1-3; no definite D call. The CDR3 covers 13 residues. Trimming left V 4 bases short and J 4 bases short, with 8 bases between. Germline V gene data show CDR1 as SGHTA and CDR2 as FQGNSA. The CDR3 sequence is CASSSRPGNTIYF. Here the CDR3 DNA reads TGTGCCAGCAGCTCCCGACCAGGAAACACCATATATTTT.

The J gene is TRBJ2-7, the V gene TRBV19; D may be TRBD2 (6 bases). Trimming left V 2 bases short and J 0 bases short, with 8 bases between. CDR1 is LNHDA, CDR2 SQIVND, per germline (reference sequence). This CDR3 contains 14 residues. The CDR3: CASSITGLSYEQYF. The CDR3 nucleotides read TGTGCCAGTAGTATAACGGGACTCTCCTACGAGCAGTACTTC.

The genes are TRBV29-1 and TRBJ2-2; perhaps TRBD2 as D (5 bases). CDR3 length: 13 amino acids. V was pared by 4 bases and J by 5 bases, with 11 bases between. The germline CDR1 and CDR2 sequences are SQVTM and ANQGSEA. The CDR3 coding sequence is TGCAGCGTTGGAGCAAGAGGGACCGGGGAGCTGTTTTTT. Encoded protein: CSVGARGTGELFF.

This clonotype is large by share. Given a much more abundant clone one base away, this may be a read error. This chain connects TRBV7-2 to TRBJ2-3; D call uncertain. The CDR3 contains 13 residues. In germline, CDR1 is SGHTA, CDR2 FQGNSA. The CDR3 coding sequence is TGTGCCGGCAGCCTCCGGTCCACAGATACGCAGTATTTT. It specifies CAGSLRSTDTQYF.

This clonotype is labeled as hyperexpanded (1% or more). The rearrangement uses TRBV5-1 and TRBJ2-7; TRBD2 might be the D (6 bases). Germline V CDR1 and CDR2: SGHRS, YFSETQ. Trimming removed 0 bases from V and 7 bases from J, with 14 bases in between. The CDR3 loop spans 14 amino acids. CDR3 sequence (DNA): TGCGCCAGCAGCTTGGCCCCCAGCGGAGGGGAGCAGTACTTC. Translating it yields CASSLAPSGGEQYF.

This chain links TRBV28 with TRBJ2-5, with TRBD1 matching 7 bases. The CDR3 spans 14 residues. Germline trimming cut 5 bases from V and 2 bases from J; bases unmatched to any gene: 5. Looked up from germline, CDR1 is MDHEN and CDR2 is SYDVKM. The DNA of the CDR3 is TGTGCCAGCAGTGCCGGGACAGTTCAAGAGACCCAGTACTTC. Protein sequence: CASSAGTVQETQYF.

The chain recombines TRBV5-1 with TRBJ2-5; 8 bases agree with TRBD2. V shed 0 bases, J shed 0 bases, and the junction held 7 bases outside the gene matches. This CDR3 region has 17 residues. Germline V gives CDR1 SGHRS, CDR2 YFSETQ. CDR3 protein: CASSLVSGGAYQETQYF. CDR3 nucleotides: TGCGCCAGCAGCTTGGTTTCCGGGGGGGCGTACCAAGAGACCCAGTACTTC.

The gene calls are TRBV29-1 and TRBJ1-4, with 7 bases matching TRBD1. Germline V gene sequence: CDR1 SQVTM, CDR2 ANQGSEA. V was pared by 7 bases and J by 8 bases, with 10 bases of the junction left unmatched. This CDR3 region has 13 residues. This chain's CDR3 is CSADLGTAEKLFF. CDR3 DNA: TGCAGCGCTGACTTAGGGACAGCCGAAAAACTGTTTTTT. Based on the CDR3 plus reference TRBV29-1 and TRBJ1-4, the full variable domain is SAVISQKPSRDICQRGTSLTIQCQVDSQVTMMFWYRQQPGQSLTLIATANQGSEATYESGFVIDKFPISRPNLTFSTLTVSNMSPEDSSIYLCSADLGTAEKLFFGSGTQLSVL.

The rearrangement uses TRBV7-2 and TRBJ2-3, with D uncertain. V lost 2 bases to trimming and J lost 4 bases, with 13 bases between them. The CDR3 length is 15 residues. Germline V gives CDR1 SGHTA, CDR2 FQGNSA. The chain's CDR3 is CASSLRALGADTQYF. The CDR3 bases are TGTGCCAGCAGCTTACGGGCCCTTGGCGCAGATACGCAGTATTTT.

The V call is TRBV4-2, the J call TRBJ1-3, with D uncertain. CDR1 is LGHNA and CDR2 is YNFKEQ in the germline V gene. CDR3 length: 14 amino acids. Trimming cost V 3 bases and J 4 bases, with 10 bases left between them. Here the CDR3 DNA reads TGTGCCAGCAGCCAGCCCGGACCCGGAAACACCATATATTTT. The encoded protein is CASSQPGPGNTIYF.

This chain connects TRBV5-6 to TRBJ2-7, with 8 bases identical to TRBD1. Germline loops: CDR1 SGHDT, CDR2 YYEEEE. The CDR3 has 17 residues. Unmatched junction bases numbered 14, after V lost 4 bases and J lost 2 bases. CDR3 in DNA: TGTGCCAGCAGCCCAGACGCCGCCTGGACAGGGACCTACGAGCAGTACTTC. It specifies CASSPDAAWTGTYEQYF.

The chain couples TRBV29-1 to TRBJ2-5, with 9 bases matching TRBD2. Trimming cost V 6 bases and J 3 bases; bases outside gene matches: 8. CDR1 is SQVTM and CDR2 is ANQGSEA in the germline V gene. There are 14 residues in the CDR3. CDR3 DNA sequence: TGCAGCGTAAGCTTGGGACTAGCTGAAGAGACCCAGTACTTC. Its protein is CSVSLGLAEETQYF.

The rearrangement uses TRBV5-4 and TRBJ2-7; the D gene is possibly TRBD2 (7 bases). In germline, CDR1 is SGHNT, CDR2 YYREEE (reference sequence). The germline V and J ends were trimmed by 4 bases and 2 bases, with 19 bases remaining between them. The CDR3 consists of 16 residues. DNA for the CDR3: TGTGCCAGCAGCCCGAGGGGGGGCCCCGCTGCCTACGAGCAGTACTTC. This codes for CASSPRGGPAAYEQYF.